The 26 T cell receptor beta chains listed next were all sequenced from one sample in a study of blood T cell repertoires in COVID-19 (dated by TCRdb to the early 2020s). Library preparation used the immunoSEQ multiplex PCR assay. Drawn from immuneACCESS, this table holds only the in-frame rearrangements with V and J called that TCRdb kept. Clones are partly lost; checked studies trace under half to an unresolved V gene and leave the rest unexplained. This sample lists 250,000 to 400,000 clones; about nine tenths were detected once. Of the sample, approximately 1.6% falls within the top ten clones. Sequencing was done on a sample of peripheral blood. All receptors come from a woman aged 25 to 39 with COVID-19, enrolled during active disease.

This chain connects TRBV5-6 to TRBJ1-2, with TRBD1 identical over 9 bases. Germline V gene sequence: CDR1 SGHDT, CDR2 YYEEEE. CDR3 length: 15 amino acids. Losses at the gene ends were 4 bases for V and 5 bases for J; bases not matched to a gene: 9. The CDR3: CASSEGQGGLYGYTF. DNA of the CDR3: TGTGCCAGCAGCGAGGGACAGGGCGGGTTGTATGGCTACACCTTC.

The V call is TRBV11-3, the J call TRBJ2-2, with 10 bases aligning to TRBD2. The CDR3 runs to 16 residues. The trim removed 5 bases at V and 6 bases at J, leaving 9 bases unmatched. Germline V gene lookup returns CDR1 SGHNT and CDR2 YENEEA. CDR3 sequence (DNA): TGTGCCAGCAGCGCGGGGGTGACTAGCGGGTCCGGGGAGCTGTTTTTT. This translates into CASSAGVTSGSGELFF.

The chain carries TRBV1 and TRBJ1-1; the table's D call, TRBD1, was not checked against the DNA. TRBV1 is classified as a pseudogene. The CDR3 totals 16 residues. DNA for the CDR3: TGCACCAGCAGCCAAGGGTCCAGAATCATGAACACTGAAGCTTTCTTT. Protein: CTSSQGSRIMNTEAFF.

This CDR3 is CASSFTGYYGYTF. The CDR3 bases are TGTGCCAGCAGTTTCACAGGATACTATGGCTACACCTTC. The chain uses TRBV28 and TRBJ1-2; a weak D match, TRBD1 (5 bases). The V gene's germline CDR1 is MDHEN and CDR2 SYDVKM. V shed 3 bases and J shed 3 bases, with 8 bases lying between them. The CDR3 consists of 13 residues.

The chain joins TRBV16 to TRBJ1-4, with D hard to call. Trimming left V 4 bases short and J 8 bases short, with 8 bases between. In germline, CDR1 is KGHSY, CDR2 FQNENV. This CDR3 region has 12 residues. The CDR3 here is CASSLGREKLFF. CDR3 DNA: TGTGCCAGCAGCCTCGGGAGGGAAAAACTGTTTTTT.

The chain is built from TRBV2 and TRBJ1-5; a possible D gene is TRBD1 (6 bases). The CDR3 runs to 14 residues. V was pared by 4 bases and J by 4 bases, with 11 bases between. The germline gives CDR1 SNHLY, CDR2 FYNNEI. The chain's CDR3 is CASSGQVLNQPQHF. The CDR3 DNA reads as TGTGCCAGCAGTGGACAGGTCCTTAATCAGCCCCAGCATTTT.

The table lists this clone with a count of one. The rearrangement links TRBV6-6 to TRBJ2-5; 8 bases line up with TRBD2. From germline, CDR1 is MNHNY and CDR2 SVGAGI (reference sequence). The CDR3 is 15 amino acids. Trimming at V came to 2 bases and at J to 4 bases, leaving 6 bases not matched to a gene. The CDR3 is CASSYRGGLRETQYF. CDR3 DNA sequence: TGTGCCAGCAGTTACCGGGGGGGTCTTAGAGAGACCCAGTACTTC.

The chain links TRBV7-9 to TRBJ2-7, with a possible D match to TRBD2 (5 bases). The CDR3 has 13 residues. V dropped 4 bases and J dropped 2 bases, with 9 bases sitting between them. Germline CDR1 and CDR2: SEHNR and FQNEAQ (reference sequence). The CDR3: CASSSDYTYEQYF. Here the CDR3 DNA reads TGTGCCAGCAGCTCCGACTATACCTACGAGCAGTACTTC.

CDR3 sequence: CASSHGTAYGYTF. The CDR3 DNA reads TGTGCCAGCAGCCATGGAACAGCCTATGGCTACACCTTC. The genes are TRBV9 and TRBJ1-2; D call uncertain. CDR3 length equals 13 residues. Deletions cut 4 bases from V and 4 bases from J, with 11 bases between. Germline V gene lookup returns CDR1 SGDLS and CDR2 YYNGEE.

The V and J genes are TRBV5-1 and TRBJ2-6; D not resolved. Germline-derived CDR1 and CDR2 are SGHRS and YFSETQ. CDR3 length: 16 residues. Trimming took 2 bases from V and 0 from J, leaving 9 bases between them. CDR3 sequence (DNA): TGCGCCAGCAGCTTCGACTTATACTCTGGGGCCAACGTCCTGACTTTC. Protein product: CASSFDLYSGANVLTF.

The chain uses TRBV19 and TRBJ1-2, with D possibly matching TRBD1 (5 bases). The CDR3 contains 13 residues. The V gene lost 2 bases and the J gene lost 4 bases, with 8 bases spanning the gap. The germline V gene encodes CDR1 LNHDA and CDR2 SQIVND (reference sequence). CDR3 region: CASSITTVYGYTF. The DNA for the CDR3 is TGTGCCAGTAGTATAACGACAGTCTATGGCTACACCTTC.

The chain carries TRBV6-2 or TRBV6-3 and TRBJ1-2; no clear D gene. CDR3 length equals 14 residues. Trimming shortened V by 6 bases and J by 0 bases, and 11 bases separated the two germline ends. The germline CDR1 and CDR2 sequences are MNHEY and SVGEGT. The CDR3 nucleotides are TGTGCCAGCAGCCGCCTAGGCGCTAACTATGGCTACACCTTC. It encodes CASSRLGANYGYTF.

This chain connects TRBV27 to TRBJ1-6; D ambiguous. Germline V CDR1 and CDR2: MNHEY, SMNVEV (reference sequence). CDR3 length equals 13 residues. Deletions cut 4 bases from V and 6 bases from J, with 7 bases between. CDR3 nucleotides: TGTGCCAGCAGTTCCCCTCTTAATTCACCCCTCCACTTT. This codes for CASSSPLNSPLHF.

The chain recombines TRBV12-3 or TRBV12-4 with TRBJ1-5; D gene ambiguous. Trimming pared 6 bases from V and 8 bases from J, leaving 14 bases between. The CDR3 covers 13 residues. DNA of the CDR3: TGTGCCAGCAGCCCGATCGACGGGGAGCCCCAGCATTTT. Protein sequence: CASSPIDGEPQHF.

V is TRBV29-1 and J is TRBJ1-3; possible D gene TRBD1, 6 bases. V was cut by 7 bases and J by 0 bases, with 13 bases left in between. Germline V gene lookup returns CDR1 SQVTM and CDR2 ANQGSEA. This CDR3 contains 14 residues. CDR3 DNA: TGCAGCGCTACAGACAGGCGCTCTGGAAACACCATATATTTT. Amino acids: CSATDRRSGNTIYF.

The genes are TRBV7-9 and TRBJ1-3; D not certain. The V gene's germline CDR1 is SEHNR and CDR2 FQNEAQ (reference sequence). This CDR3 is 18 amino acids long. The V gene lost 6 bases and the J gene lost 0 bases, with 21 bases spanning the gap. The CDR3 here is CASRPPQRRPSSGNTIYF. Here the CDR3 DNA reads TGTGCCAGCAGGCCCCCCCAACGGAGGCCTAGCTCTGGAAACACCATATATTTT.

V is TRBV6-5 and J is TRBJ1-5, with unresolved D. The germline gives CDR1 MNHEY, CDR2 SVGAGI. The CDR3 is 13 amino acids. Trimming took off 2 bases at V and 4 bases at J, with 6 bases between the two ends. CDR3 DNA sequence: TGTGCCAGCAGTTACGTACAGAATCAGCCCCAGCATTTT. Protein product: CASSYVQNQPQHF.

Note on this clone: One end of the junction is discordant with germline, which a read error may explain. V is TRBV7-7 and J is TRBJ2-5; D may be TRBD2 (5 bases). The CDR3 has 15 amino acids. Per germline, CDR1 SSHAT and CDR2 FNYEAQ (reference sequence). The CDR3 is CASSLDPDSKETQYF. DNA for the CDR3: TGTGCTAGCAGCTTAGATCCGGACTCAAAAGAGACCCAGTACTTC.

This sequence joins TRBV6-1 and TRBJ2-7; D ambiguous. The CDR3 spans 13 residues. The V gene lost 1 base and the J gene lost 6 bases, with 10 bases spanning the gap. CDR1 and CDR2 (germline): MNHNS, SASEGT. Here the CDR3 reads CASSEGLEREQYF. The CDR3 coding sequence is TGTGCCAGCAGTGAAGGCCTAGAGCGCGAGCAGTACTTC.

This clone is a singleton in its sample. CDR3 sequence (DNA): TGTGCCAGCAGTTTATCATCAGGTTCAGGTGGTGAAGCTTTCTTT. Encoded protein: CASSLSSGSGGEAFF. The chain couples TRBV28 to TRBJ1-1; unclear D gene. Germline V gives CDR1 MDHEN, CDR2 SYDVKM. The ends were cut back, 1 base at V and 7 bases at J, with 16 bases in the middle. CDR3 size: 15 residues.

The chain is built from TRBV6-5 and TRBJ1-5, with D possibly TRBD1 on 5 matching bases. The CDR3 loop spans 14 amino acids. The germline CDR1 and CDR2 sequences are MNHEY and SVGAGI. Trimming took 10 bases from V and 3 from J, leaving 16 bases between them. The DNA of the CDR3 is TGTGCCACCACCGGACAAAGCTACAATCAGCCCCAGCATTTT. Protein sequence: CATTGQSYNQPQHF.

The rearrangement uses TRBV4-3 and TRBJ1-4; 10 bases align to TRBD1. V dropped 1 base and J dropped 5; count of bases not matched to a gene: 1. Germline CDR1 LGHNA, CDR2 YSLEER. This CDR3 region has 15 residues. CDR3 region: CASSQGTGGNEKLFF. In DNA, the CDR3 is TGCGCCAGCAGCCAAGGGACAGGGGGGAATGAAAAACTGTTTTTT.

V usage is TRBV2 and J usage is TRBJ1-5, with TRBD1 matching 9 bases. Trimming removed 5 bases from V and 4 bases from J; junction bases left unmatched: 6. CDR3 length equals 15 residues. Germline V gene lookup returns CDR1 SNHLY and CDR2 FYNNEI. The CDR3 coding sequence is TGTGCCAGCAGTCTACGGGACAGGGCTAATCAGCCCCAGCATTTT. Translating gives CASSLRDRANQPQHF.

This clone was recorded only once. The V call is TRBV4-1, the J call TRBJ1-5; 8 bases agree with TRBD1. With 2 bases clipped from V and 7 bases from J, the junction kept 10 bases outside the gene matches. Per germline, CDR1 MGHRA and CDR2 YSYEKL. The CDR3 extends over 16 amino acids. The CDR3 bases are TGCGCCAGCAGCCAAAGGAATCAGGGGGCTCGGCAGCCCCAGCATTTT. This sequence encodes CASSQRNQGARQPQHF.

V gene TRBV5-4 combines with J gene TRBJ2-2; 11 bases match TRBD2. Germline CDR1 SGHNT, CDR2 YYREEE (reference sequence). Trimming took 4 bases from V and 12 from J; bases not matched to a gene: 5. The CDR3 totals 13 residues. The DNA of the CDR3 is TGTGCCAGCAGCCCCGGACTAGCGGGTCAGCTGTTTTTT. It is translated as CASSPGLAGQLFF.

This chain joins TRBV19 and TRBJ1-1, with D unresolved. Trimming left V 4 bases short and J 11 bases short, with 14 bases between. This CDR3 contains 12 residues. Looked up from germline, CDR1 is LNHDA and CDR2 is SQIVND (reference sequence). Here the CDR3 DNA reads TGTGCCAGTAGTACCCTCTCGCGTTATGCTTTCTTT. It yields the protein CASSTLSRYAFF.